These 21 T cell receptor beta chains originate from one sample sequenced in a study of blood T cell repertoires in COVID-19 (dated by TCRdb to 2020 to 2022). Library creation used the immunoSEQ multiplex PCR assay. TCRdb took over this immuneACCESS table, retaining in-frame rearrangements with V and J assigned. Such tables are incomplete; in checked studies, under half of the missing clones stem from an unresolved V gene, and the remainder is unexplained. Here the sample has about 150,000 clones; under 85% occur a single time. The ten largest make up 8.6% of the sample. The sequenced sample was peripheral blood. The receptors were gathered from a man aged 50-59 years with active or convalescent COVID-19.

The chain joins TRBV5-8 to TRBJ1-2, with a tentative D call TRBD1 (5 bases). The CDR3 is made up of 12 amino acids. Germline V gene data show CDR1 as SGHTS and CDR2 as YDEGEE. V was trimmed by 5 bases and J by 8 bases, leaving 13 bases between them. The CDR3: CASRLTVQGYTF. The CDR3 nucleotides are TGTGCCAGCAGGTTGACAGTCCAAGGCTACACCTTC.

This chain links TRBV30 with TRBJ1-1, with unresolved D. Trimming shortened V by 1 base and J by 10 bases, and 19 bases separated the two germline ends. The CDR3 runs to 14 residues. Germline V gene sequence: CDR1 GTSNPN, CDR2 SVGIG (reference sequence). In nucleotides, the CDR3 is TGTGCCTGGAGTGCGGGGTTTTTTGAAATCGCAGCTTTCTTT. Protein sequence: CAWSAGFFEIAAFF.

The chain is built from TRBV25-1 and TRBJ2-1; 11 nucleotides line up with TRBD2. Germline CDR1 MGHDK, CDR2 SYGVNS. V shed 4 bases, J shed 3 bases, and the junction held 2 bases outside the gene matches. The CDR3 covers 15 residues. In DNA form, the CDR3 reads TGTGCCAGCAGTGTAGCGGGAGGGGGCTACAATGAGCAGTTCTTC. It yields the protein CASSVAGGGYNEQFF.

The gene calls are TRBV27 and TRBJ1-5; 7 bases agree with TRBD1. The CDR3 sequence is 16 residues long. The germline V gene encodes CDR1 MNHEY and CDR2 SMNVEV (reference sequence). The V and J ends lost 6 bases and 4 bases, in that order; junction bases with no gene match: 12. The CDR3 loop reads CASSVLSGQLNQPQHF. The CDR3 DNA is TGTGCCAGCAGCGTACTATCGGGACAGCTTAATCAGCCCCAGCATTTT.

The chain recombines TRBV28 with TRBJ2-1; possibly TRBD2 for D (6 bases). The CDR3 extends over 13 amino acids. From germline, CDR1 is MDHEN and CDR2 SYDVKM. Trimming removed 4 bases from V and 7 bases from J, with 11 bases in between. CDR3 coding DNA: TGTGCCAGCAGTTGGTCGACTAGTAATGAGCAGTTCTTC. This encodes CASSWSTSNEQFF.

V is TRBV29-1 and J is TRBJ1-4; D is possibly TRBD1 (6 bases). V lost 4 bases and J 6 bases, leaving 9 bases between the germline ends. The CDR3 is made up of 12 amino acids. CDR1 is SQVTM and CDR2 is ANQGSEA in the germline V gene. The CDR3 region has the DNA TGCAGCGTTGCCAGGGGTGATGAAAAACTGTTTTTT. This gives the protein CSVARGDEKLFF.

This clone came up a few times. The V call is TRBV19, the J call TRBJ2-1; 7 bases are shared with TRBD1. Germline trimming cut 2 bases from V and 2 bases from J; bases unmatched to any gene: 3. Germline V lookup: CDR1 LNHDA, CDR2 SQIVND (reference sequence). The CDR3 contains 15 residues. CDR3 sequence (DNA): TGTGCCAGTAGTATAACAGGGGTCCCCTACAATGAGCAGTTCTTC. Translating gives CASSITGVPYNEQFF.

A note on this clone: Different DNA sequences within this sample yield the same CDR3. The chain has TRBV7-3 and TRBJ2-3; D may be TRBD2 (6 bases). This CDR3 comprises 14 residues. Trimming shortened V by 0 bases and J by 3 bases, and 7 bases separated the two germline ends. CDR1 is SGHTA and CDR2 is FQGTGA in the germline V gene. CDR3 sequence (DNA): TGTGCCAGCAGCTTAACCGGGAGTACAGATACGCAGTATTTT. Its protein product is CASSLTGSTDTQYF.

V and J are TRBV5-1 and TRBJ2-5, with 8 bases matching TRBD1. V was pared by 4 bases and J by 5 bases, with 10 bases of the junction left unmatched. The CDR3 contains 15 residues. Per germline, CDR1 SGHRS and CDR2 YFSETQ. The CDR3 spells CASSATGTGRETQYF. CDR3 bases: TGCGCCAGCAGCGCAACCGGGACAGGTCGGGAGACCCAGTACTTC.

The chain has TRBV6-6 and TRBJ2-7, with D perhaps matching TRBD1 (6 bases). V shed 5 bases and J shed 3 bases, with 14 bases lying between them. This CDR3 is 14 amino acids long. Germline V lookup: CDR1 MNHNY, CDR2 SVGAGI (reference sequence). CDR3 coding DNA: TGTGCCAGCAGTCCGCAGGGGTGGGACTACGAGCAGTACTTC. Translating it yields CASSPQGWDYEQYF.

This chain joins TRBV7-9 and TRBJ1-6; TRBD1 matches at 7 bases. In germline, CDR1 is SEHNR, CDR2 FQNEAQ (reference sequence). Unmatched junction bases numbered 4, after V lost 5 bases and J lost 0 bases. The CDR3 runs to 16 residues. The CDR3 here is CASSKGQNSYNSPLHF. DNA for the CDR3: TGTGCCAGCAGCAAGGGACAGAACTCCTATAATTCACCCCTCCACTTT.

A few counts support this clone. V and J are TRBV29-1 and TRBJ1-6; 7 positions match TRBD1. J lost 2 bases, V lost 6 bases, and 4 bases had no gene match. The CDR3 spans 14 residues. CDR1 and CDR2 from the germline V gene are SQVTM and ANQGSEA. CDR3: CSVQDRAYNSPLHF. The CDR3 DNA is TGCAGCGTCCAAGACAGGGCCTATAATTCACCCCTCCACTTT. Looking up the rest from reference TRBV29-1 and TRBJ1-6 gives the full variable domain: SAVISQKPSRDICQRGTSLTIQCQVDSQVTMMFWYRQQPGQSLTLIATANQGSEATYESGFVIDKFPISRPNLTFSTLTVSNMSPEDSSIYLCSVQDRAYNSPLHFGNGTRLTVT.

CDR3 amino acids: CASSNKGDITGYTF. Here the CDR3 DNA reads TGTGCCAGCAGCAATAAGGGGGACATTACGGGCTACACCTTC. J is TRBJ1-2 and V is TRBV21-1; no DNA check was done on the table's D call, TRBD1. TRBV21-1 is a documented pseudogene. The CDR3 loop spans 14 amino acids.

This clone was picked up a small number of times. CDR3 amino acids: CASSLIPVTGELFF. The CDR3 region has the DNA TGTGCCAGCAGCTTAATTCCTGTAACCGGGGAGCTGTTTTTT. V gene TRBV11-3 combines with J gene TRBJ2-2, with D hard to call. The CDR3 is 14 amino acids. Between the trimmed V and J ends, which lost 2 bases and 5 bases, there was a span of 9 bases. CDR1 SGHNT and CDR2 YENEEA come from the germline V gene.

The chain is built from TRBV7-2 and TRBJ2-1; D is perhaps TRBD1 (7 bases). Trimming took off 5 bases at V and 4 bases at J, with 15 bases between the two ends. Germline CDR1 and CDR2: SGHTA and FQGNSA. The CDR3 is 15 amino acids. CDR3 nucleotide sequence: TGTGCCAGCAGCCTTCGACAGGGAGGATACAATGAGCAGTTCTTC. Translating gives CASSLRQGGYNEQFF.

The CDR3 DNA is TGTGCCAGCAGCTTACCCAATCCGGGACAGGGCAGCTCTGGGGCCAACGTCCTGACTTTC. It codes for CASSLPNPGQGSSGANVLTF. The J gene is TRBJ2-6, the V gene TRBV5-4; TRBD1 agrees at 9 bases. Germline V gene lookup returns CDR1 SGHNT and CDR2 YYREEE (reference sequence). V trimming: 2 bases; J trimming: 0 bases; junction bases outside the gene matches: 12. The CDR3 has 20 residues.

This sequence joins TRBV9 and TRBJ1-2, with 11 positions matching TRBD1. From germline, CDR1 is SGDLS and CDR2 YYNGEE. After removal of 4 bases from V and 5 bases from J, the junction contained 7 bases not matched to a gene. The CDR3 covers 15 residues. The CDR3 protein is CASSPGQGAWYGYTF. The CDR3, as DNA: TGTGCCAGCAGCCCCGGACAGGGGGCATGGTATGGCTACACCTTC.

J is TRBJ1-5 and V is TRBV19; D perhaps matches TRBD1 (6 bases). The V and J ends lost 4 bases and 1 base respectively, with 14 bases between them. Germline lookup yields CDR1 LNHDA and CDR2 SQIVND (reference sequence). The CDR3 runs to 16 residues. CDR3 in DNA: TGTGCCAGTAGTACCCCCGGACAGCGGAGCAATCAGCCCCAGCATTTT. Amino acid sequence: CASSTPGQRSNQPQHF.

The chain employs TRBV4-1 and TRBJ2-2; TRBD2 agrees at 9 bases. J was trimmed by 4 bases and V by 1 base; bases with no gene match: 1. This CDR3 spans 15 amino acids. CDR1 MGHRA and CDR2 YSYEKL come from the germline V gene. This CDR3 is CASSQVSGSTGELFF. The CDR3 DNA is TGCGCCAGCAGCCAAGTTAGCGGGAGCACCGGGGAGCTGTTTTTT.

This clone was seen only once. The chain links TRBV7-2 to TRBJ1-1; D unclear. The CDR3 loop spans 15 amino acids. V dropped 5 bases and J dropped 4 bases, with 17 bases sitting between them. Looked up from germline, CDR1 is SGHTA and CDR2 is FQGNSA. This CDR3 reads CASSPLGISFTEAFF. The CDR3, as DNA: TGTGCCAGCAGCCCCCTCGGGATCTCCTTCACTGAAGCTTTCTTT.

The chain employs TRBV6-1 and TRBJ2-5; TRBD2 matches 12 bases. Germline CDR1 is MNHNS and CDR2 is SASEGT. This CDR3 has 16 amino acids. V shed 2 bases and J 5 bases; nucleotides not matched to a gene: 6. The chain's CDR3 is CASSEKLAGGMETQYF. In DNA form, the CDR3 reads TGTGCCAGCAGTGAAAAACTAGCGGGAGGAATGGAGACCCAGTACTTC.